One T cell receptor beta chain is described in this entry. There is no known antigen for this receptor. No qualities accompany the bases; no much larger clone lies one base away. The data were taken from a study of cytomegalovirus exposure and HLA in healthy donors (TCRdb year 2017). About the full investigation: The 666 repertoires of the first cohort and the 95 to 150 validation repertoires were produced on the same platform, according to a later analysis. The aim of the study was to test whether cataloging public T cell receptors could identify signatures of past pathogen exposure. Besides the first cohort of more than 650 subjects, a separate validation cohort made up of roughly 120 different subjects was used. The study combined high-throughput TCR immunosequencing, statistical association of individual TCRs with disease status, and machine learning to predict cytomegalovirus infection status.

On the study overall, not on this receptor specifically: Most TCR sequences were observed very rarely across donors, whereas some public TCRs were present in many individuals. In vitro tests confirmed that a few of the cytomegalovirus-associated TCR beta chains recognize cytomegalovirus antigens. Of the cluster scores, approximately 95% were above 0 in a later analysis, which found that TCRs clustered in the first cohort also tended to co-occur in the 120 validation repertoires. The classifier was reported to diagnose cytomegalovirus status with high specificity and sensitivity in both the original and validation cohorts. All 120 repertoires were used to score co-occurrence in the validation cohort in a later analysis, because that analysis had no HLA typing for the cohort. The authors suggested that the approach could potentially be extended to other disease states and immunological phenotypes. The study gave a list of some 150 TCR beta chains associated with cytomegalovirus.

V is reduced by 5 bases and J by 8 bases, leaving a spacing of 12 bases between them. The CDR3 has 12 amino acids, counting the end cysteine and phenylalanine. Only the CDR3 DNA is retained, 36 bases long and in frame from the first base. According to the germline V gene, CDR1 reads MNHEY and CDR2 reads SVGAGI. Library generation was performed with the immunoSEQ multiplex PCR assay. Concerning the study's data processing: A statistical classification framework was built for diagnosing cytomegalovirus status from the catalog of TCR beta chain sequences. Here the immuneACCESS table is served through TCRdb, limited to in-frame sequences with V and J called. Missing clones are a known gap in these copies; in checked studies unresolved V genes cover under half, and the rest lacks a known reason. Clone size and V and J calls were adopted from that table, with D and trimming inferred from the DNA. The sample contains 250,000 or so clones, 90% of them found a single time. Of the sample, around 0.34% is held by the ten largest clones.

Donors formed part of the validation cohort, which comprised some 120 subjects and was distinct from the first cohort of under 850 subjects. The TCR originated in a young woman in good health and CMV-seronegative. Sequenced sample: PBMCs. The receptor chain draws on TRBV6-5 and TRBJ1-1; the D gene is possibly TRBD1, with 6 bases matching. The nucleotide sequence is TGTGCCAGCAGTGACATGGACAGAGAAGCTTTCTTT. This translates into CASSDMDREAFF.